This passage covers 20 T cell receptor beta chains from one sample sequenced in a study of CD8 T cells in ankylosing spondylitis. In TCRdb, the 5' RACE reads were re-called with MiXCR into one record per CDR3 protein. The sample records more than 650,000 distinct CDR3 sequences, 10% to 15% being singletons. Study results and caveats: Among TCR beta sequences, a motif of eight highly homologous variants appeared characteristic of ankylosing spondylitis blood.

These TCRs are of unknown antigen specificity. Sequenced material: blood, either unsorted or a sorted T cell fraction (not recorded which). These receptors all stem from a male donor with ankylosing spondylitis.

The chain links TRBV7-6 to TRBJ1-6; TRBD1 aligns across 8 bases. Germline V lookup: CDR1 SGHVS, CDR2 FNYEAQ. V dropped 5 bases and J dropped 8; count of bases not matched to a gene: 11. The CDR3 length is 16 residues. The CDR3 DNA reads TGTGCCAGCAGCCTGACAGGGGTGGCTATCGATTCACCCCTCCACTTT. It is translated as CASSLTGVAIDSPLHF.

This clonotype was recorded at least ten times. The genes are TRBV4-3 and TRBJ2-3, with 8 bases lining up with TRBD1. CDR1 is LGHNA and CDR2 is YSLEER in the germline V gene. CDR3 length: 14 residues. Trimming removed 6 bases from V and 4 bases from J; junction bases left unmatched: 6. DNA of the CDR3: TGCGCCAGCAGAAACGACAGGGGCGCAGATACGCAGTATTTT. It is translated as CASRNDRGADTQYF.

This clonotype was detected ten times or more. The gene calls are TRBV4-2 and TRBJ2-2, with D uncertain. The V and J ends lost 0 bases and 4 bases respectively, with 12 bases between them. The CDR3 length is 16 residues. Per germline, CDR1 LGHNA and CDR2 YNFKEQ. The CDR3 reads CASSQDPRSGTGELFF. CDR3 sequence (DNA): TGTGCCAGCAGCCAAGATCCCCGGTCCGGCACCGGGGAGCTGTTTTTT.

V is TRBV27 and J is TRBJ1-6; TRBD1 matches at 8 bases. J lost 4 bases, V lost 4 bases, and 6 bases had no gene match. CDR3 size: 16 residues. Germline assignment: CDR1 MNHEY and CDR2 SMNVEV (reference sequence). CDR3 in amino acids: CASSSGQGGYNSPLHF. Written as DNA, the CDR3 is TGTGCCAGCAGTTCAGGACAGGGAGGGTATAATTCACCCCTCCACTTT.

This clonotype was detected ten times or more. The chain carries TRBV6-5 and TRBJ1-2, with 7 nucleotides matching TRBD1. CDR1 and CDR2 from the germline V gene are MNHEY and SVGAGI. The CDR3 extends over 15 amino acids. V lost 2 bases to trimming and J lost 8 bases; unmatched junction nucleotides: 11. The CDR3 nucleotides are TGTGCCAGCAGTTACAGGGGGCTCGAGGGTAACGGCTACACCTTC. Translating gives CASSYRGLEGNGYTF.

On this clonotype: A much larger clone differs from this one at a single base, so this may be a read error. The rearrangement uses TRBV9 and TRBJ2-1; D is possibly TRBD2 (5 bases). The CDR3 covers 15 residues. V was clipped by 0 bases and J by 6 bases, with 13 bases between them. Germline CDR1 and CDR2: SGDLS and YYNGEE. CDR3 nucleotides: TGTGCCAGCAGCGTAGGAGAAGGGAGTGTCAATGAGCAGTTCTTC. Amino acid sequence: CASSVGEGSVNEQFF.

This clonotype was seen a few times. The chain employs TRBV20-1 and TRBJ1-1; 9 bases align to TRBD1. The CDR3 is 12 residues long. Looked up from germline, CDR1 is DFQATT and CDR2 is SNEGSKA (reference sequence). J gave up 6 bases and V 6 bases, and 5 bases lay outside the gene matches. CDR3 sequence reads: CSARDRVSEAFF. CDR3 nucleotides: TGCAGTGCCCGGGACAGGGTTTCTGAAGCTTTCTTT.

Ten or more counts support this clonotype. The rearrangement joins TRBV12-3 or TRBV12-4 to TRBJ2-1, with D uncertain. V was clipped by 6 bases and J by 4 bases, with 10 bases between them. The CDR3 runs 13 residues. The CDR3: CASRQTNYNEQFF. Here the CDR3 DNA reads TGTGCCAGCAGGCAGACAAATTACAATGAGCAGTTCTTC.

This clonotype occurred a few times. The rearrangement uses TRBV6-2 or TRBV6-3 and TRBJ1-2; D is perhaps TRBD1 (5 bases). CDR3 length equals 14 residues. The germline V and J ends were trimmed by 7 bases and 7 bases, with 19 bases remaining between them. Looked up from germline, CDR1 is MNHEY and CDR2 is SVGEGT. The CDR3 DNA reads as TGTGCCAGCACCTCTCGGGGGGACTCCTTTGGCTACACCTTC. Amino acid sequence: CASTSRGDSFGYTF.

This clonotype was observed a few times. This rearrangement joins TRBV5-1 to TRBJ2-3; D may be TRBD1 (6 bases). Germline assignment: CDR1 SGHRS and CDR2 YFSETQ. The V end was cut by 4 bases, the J end by 6 bases, with 18 bases between. The CDR3 is 15 amino acids. The CDR3 coding sequence is TGCGCCAGCAGCGAGGGAGACCCAGGGGTGGATACGCAGTATTTT. It is translated as CASSEGDPGVDTQYF.

The chain links TRBV6-6 to TRBJ2-3; TRBD1 matches at 7 bases. This CDR3 has 13 amino acids. Germline V lookup: CDR1 MNHNY, CDR2 SVGAGI (reference sequence). Germline trimming cut 6 bases from V and 4 bases from J; bases unmatched to any gene: 4. CDR3 sequence: CASRRDSPDTQYF. DNA of the CDR3: TGTGCCAGCAGGAGGGACAGCCCAGATACGCAGTATTTT.

This clonotype was seen a few times. The chain is built from TRBV11-2 and TRBJ2-3; D may match TRBD1 or TRBD2 (7 bases each). Trimming stripped 5 bases from V and 4 bases from J, with 25 bases between. There are 18 residues in the CDR3. Germline CDR1 reads SGHAT; CDR2 reads FQNNGV. The CDR3 nucleotides are TGTGCCAGCAGCCCCCTCGGGACTACGTTAGGGGGCGCAGATACGCAGTATTTT. Its protein product is CASSPLGTTLGGADTQYF.

This clonotype has just a few counts. The junction departs from the called germline gene at one end, perhaps through a read error. This chain joins TRBV7-6 and TRBJ2-1; D is uncertain. Germline-derived CDR1 and CDR2 are SGHVS and FNYEAQ. The CDR3 is made up of 14 amino acids. In DNA form, the CDR3 reads TGTGCCAGCACCTTAGACGCGGTCTACAATGAGCAGTTCTTC. Translating it yields CASTLDAVYNEQFF.

V gene TRBV4-3 combines with J gene TRBJ2-7; 8 positions match TRBD1. Germline loops: CDR1 LGHNA, CDR2 YSLEER. The CDR3 is made up of 17 amino acids. Unmatched junction bases numbered 13, after V lost 4 bases and J lost 2 bases. CDR3 DNA: TGCGCCAGCAGCCGGGATCTAAGAGGGACAGGAGCCTACGAGCAGTACTTC. It encodes CASSRDLRGTGAYEQYF.

This chain uses TRBV6-1 with TRBJ2-5; 14 nucleotides align to TRBD2. The J segment lost 5 bases and the V segment lost 6 bases, leaving 8 bases of the junction unmatched. Per germline, CDR1 MNHNS and CDR2 SASEGT. The CDR3 totals 16 residues. In DNA, the CDR3 is TGTGCCAGCAGCGGGACTAGCGGGGGTCCCGGGGAGACCCAGTACTTC. It translates to CASSGTSGGPGETQYF.

The chain is built from TRBV7-2 and TRBJ2-7; the D is unclear. This CDR3 is 14 amino acids long. Germline values: CDR1 SGHTA, CDR2 FQGNSA. Trimming removed 2 bases at V and 5 bases at J, with 13 bases between. The CDR3 nucleotides read TGTGCCAGCAGCTTACTCCGTAATCCGAACGAGCAGTACTTC. Its translation: CASSLLRNPNEQYF.

This clonotype has a count of ten or more. The chain joins TRBV20-1 to TRBJ2-3, with TRBD1 matching 7 bases. CDR3 length: 12 residues. After removal of 6 bases from V and 12 bases from J, the junction contained 12 bases not matched to a gene. Germline V CDR1 and CDR2: DFQATT, SNEGSKA (reference sequence). CDR3 amino acids: CSAMGQFGSQYF. In DNA form, the CDR3 reads TGCAGTGCGATGGGACAGTTTGGTTCTCAGTATTTT.

The genes are TRBV5-1 and TRBJ2-7, with D unclear. There are 14 residues in the CDR3. V was cut by 1 base and J by 3 bases, with 11 bases left in between. Germline V gene sequence: CDR1 SGHRS, CDR2 YFSETQ. The CDR3 sequence: CASSLRAAIYEQYF. DNA of the CDR3: TGCGCCAGCAGCTTGAGGGCAGCCATCTACGAGCAGTACTTC.

This sequence joins TRBV4-1 and TRBJ1-3, with unresolved D. Trimming removed 1 base at V and 1 base at J, with 26 bases between. CDR3 size: 21 residues. Germline CDR1 and CDR2: MGHRA and YSYEKL. CDR3 sequence (DNA): TGCGCCAGCAGCCAAGTGGTGGCGGACCTACGATTTACGAAATCTGGAAACACCATATATTTT. The encoded protein is CASSQVVADLRFTKSGNTIYF.

This clonotype was counted at least ten times. The chain employs TRBV7-9 and TRBJ2-5, with 10 positions matching TRBD2. V dropped 5 bases and J dropped 2; count of bases not matched to a gene: 5. Per germline, CDR1 SEHNR and CDR2 FQNEAQ (reference sequence). CDR3 size: 15 residues. The CDR3 here is CASSPGLARQETQYF. In DNA form, the CDR3 reads TGTGCCAGCAGCCCGGGACTAGCGAGACAAGAGACCCAGTACTTC.